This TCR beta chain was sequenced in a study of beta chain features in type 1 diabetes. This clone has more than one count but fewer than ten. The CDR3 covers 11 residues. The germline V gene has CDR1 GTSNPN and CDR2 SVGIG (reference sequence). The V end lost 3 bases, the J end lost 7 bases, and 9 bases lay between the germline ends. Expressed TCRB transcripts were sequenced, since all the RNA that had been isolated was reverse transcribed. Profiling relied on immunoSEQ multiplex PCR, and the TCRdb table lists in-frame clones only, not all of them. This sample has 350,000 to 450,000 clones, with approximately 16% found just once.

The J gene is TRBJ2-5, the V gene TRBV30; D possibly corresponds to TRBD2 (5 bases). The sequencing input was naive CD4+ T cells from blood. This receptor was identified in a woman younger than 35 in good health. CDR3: CAWSRGGTQYF. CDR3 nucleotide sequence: TGTGCCTGGAGCCGAGGAGGGACCCAGTACTTC.